This T cell receptor beta chain was retrieved from a study of blood T cell repertoires in COVID-19. Across the whole study: COVID-19 samples collected from the United States, Italy and Spain covered acute and convalescent phases. Sample material is recorded as cDNA or gDNA derived from T cells, B-cell-depleted T cells, or PBMCs.

The CDR3 covers 12 residues. Trimming removed 5 bases from V and 0 bases from J, with 4 bases in between. Germline V CDR1 and CDR2: MDHEN, SYDVKM. In the study's own analysis: Researchers report that nucleated cell counts were estimated from reference gene primer amplification. Generated by immunoSEQ multiplex PCR, the TCRdb table keeps only in-frame clones and is missing some. From that table come the V and J calls and clone size; the DNA was used to work out D and trimming. The repertoire holds roughly 92,000 clones, about 90% seen once, with roughly 4.5% in the top ten. The TCR was taken from an elderly woman with active or convalescent COVID-19. The sample consisted of peripheral blood. The chain links TRBV28 to TRBJ1-1; D gene uncertain. Here the CDR3 reads CASSVMNTEAFF. The CDR3 DNA reads as TGTGCCAGCAGTGTAATGAACACTGAAGCTTTCTTT.